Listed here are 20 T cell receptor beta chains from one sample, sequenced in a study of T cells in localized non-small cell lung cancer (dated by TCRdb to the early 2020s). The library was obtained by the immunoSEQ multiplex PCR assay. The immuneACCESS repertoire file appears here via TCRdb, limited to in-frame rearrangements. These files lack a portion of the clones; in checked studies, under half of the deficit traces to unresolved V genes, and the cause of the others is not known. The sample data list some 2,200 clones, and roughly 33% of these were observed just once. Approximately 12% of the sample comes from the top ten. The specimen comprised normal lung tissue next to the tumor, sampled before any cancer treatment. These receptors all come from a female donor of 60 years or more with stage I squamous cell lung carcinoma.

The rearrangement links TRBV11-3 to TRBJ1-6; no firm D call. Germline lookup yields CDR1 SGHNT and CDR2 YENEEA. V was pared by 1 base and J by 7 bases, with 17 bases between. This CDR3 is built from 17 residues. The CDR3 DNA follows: TGTGCCAGCAGCTTAGGGGTCCCAGGTCGGACCAATTCACCCCTCCACTTT. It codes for CASSLGVPGRTNSPLHF.

The CDR3 nucleotides read TGTGCCAGCTCACCAGCCGGGACGGCTTCTGGAGGTGAGCAGTTCTTC. This codes for CASSPAGTASGGEQFF. The rearrangement joins TRBV18 to TRBJ2-1; D might be TRBD1 or TRBD2, each matching 5 bases. V was cut by 2 bases and J by 9 bases, with 20 bases left in between. There are 16 residues in the CDR3. Germline CDR1 and CDR2: KGHSH and LQKENI.

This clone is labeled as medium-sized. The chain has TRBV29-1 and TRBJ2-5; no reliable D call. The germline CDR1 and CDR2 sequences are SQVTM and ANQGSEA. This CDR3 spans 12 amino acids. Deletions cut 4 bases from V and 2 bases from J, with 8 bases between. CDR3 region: CSVGDGQETQYF. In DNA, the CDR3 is TGCAGCGTTGGGGATGGGCAAGAGACCCAGTACTTC.

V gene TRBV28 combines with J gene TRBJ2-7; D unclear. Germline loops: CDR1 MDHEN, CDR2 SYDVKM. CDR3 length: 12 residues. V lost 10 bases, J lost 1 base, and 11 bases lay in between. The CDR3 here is CATQKTSYEQYF. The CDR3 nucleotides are TGTGCCACACAAAAGACTTCCTACGAGCAGTACTTC.

CDR3 in amino acids: CASSPIPGTGVEQYV. As DNA, the CDR3 is TGTGCCAGCTCACCGATACCCGGGACAGGGGTCGAGCAGTACGTC. The chain carries TRBV18 and TRBJ2-7; TRBD1 agrees at 10 bases. The ends lost 3 bases at V and 6 bases at J; junction bases unmatched: 8. The CDR3 length is 15 residues. The germline gives CDR1 KGHSH, CDR2 LQKENI.

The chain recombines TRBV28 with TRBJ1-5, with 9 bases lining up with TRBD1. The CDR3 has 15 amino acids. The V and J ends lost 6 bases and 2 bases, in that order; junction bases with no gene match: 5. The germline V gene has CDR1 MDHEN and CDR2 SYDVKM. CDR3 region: CASSLQGAGNQPQHF. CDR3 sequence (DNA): TGTGCCAGCAGCCTACAGGGGGCGGGCAATCAGCCCCAGCATTTT.

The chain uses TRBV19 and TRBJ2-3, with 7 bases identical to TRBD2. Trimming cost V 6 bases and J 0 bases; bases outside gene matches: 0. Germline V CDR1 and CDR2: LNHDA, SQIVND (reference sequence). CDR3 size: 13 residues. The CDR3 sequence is CASRRGSTDTQYF. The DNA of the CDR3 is TGTGCCAGTAGGCGGGGGAGCACAGATACGCAGTATTTT.

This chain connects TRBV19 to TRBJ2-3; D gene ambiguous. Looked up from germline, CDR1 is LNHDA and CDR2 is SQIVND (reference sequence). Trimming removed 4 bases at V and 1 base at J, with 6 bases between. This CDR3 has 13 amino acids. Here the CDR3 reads CASSNGRTDTQYF. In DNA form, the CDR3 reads TGTGCCAGTAGTAATGGGCGCACAGATACGCAGTATTTT.

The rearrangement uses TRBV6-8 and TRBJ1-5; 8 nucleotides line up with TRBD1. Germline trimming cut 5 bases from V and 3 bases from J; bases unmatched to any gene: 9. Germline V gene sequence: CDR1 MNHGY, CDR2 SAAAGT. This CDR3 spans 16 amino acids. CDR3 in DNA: TGTGCCAGCAGTCCCCAGACAGGGGCCACCAATCAGCCCCAGCATTTT. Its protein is CASSPQTGATNQPQHF.

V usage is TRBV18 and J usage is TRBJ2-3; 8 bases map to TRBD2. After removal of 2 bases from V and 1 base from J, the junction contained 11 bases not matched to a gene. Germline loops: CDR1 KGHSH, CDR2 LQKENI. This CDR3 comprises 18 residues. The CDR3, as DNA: TGTGCCAGCTCACCAAACTATGACGGGGGGGCTGGCACAGATACGCAGTATTTT. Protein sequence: CASSPNYDGGAGTDTQYF.

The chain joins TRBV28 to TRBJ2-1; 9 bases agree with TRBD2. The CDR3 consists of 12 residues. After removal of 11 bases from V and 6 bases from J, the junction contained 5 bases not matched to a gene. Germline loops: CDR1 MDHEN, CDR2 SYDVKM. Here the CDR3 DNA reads TGTGCCGGGAAGCGGGGGGTCAATGAGCAGTTCTTC. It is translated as CAGKRGVNEQFF.

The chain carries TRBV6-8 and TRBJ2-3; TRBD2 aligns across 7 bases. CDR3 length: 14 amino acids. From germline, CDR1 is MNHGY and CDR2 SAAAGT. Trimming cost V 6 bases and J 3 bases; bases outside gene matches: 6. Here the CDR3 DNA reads TGTGCCAGCAGCCCCCTCGGGGGGACAGATACGCAGTATTTT. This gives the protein CASSPLGGTDTQYF.

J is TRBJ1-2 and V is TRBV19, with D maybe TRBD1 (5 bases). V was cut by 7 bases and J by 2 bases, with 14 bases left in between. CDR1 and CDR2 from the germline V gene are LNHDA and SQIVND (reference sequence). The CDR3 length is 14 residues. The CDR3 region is CASTSGRGNYGYTF. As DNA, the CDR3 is TGTGCCAGTACCTCCGGTAGGGGCAACTATGGCTACACCTTC.

CDR3 in DNA: TGCGCCAGCAGCCCCCGGACGGATAACACTGAAGCTTTCTTT. This sequence encodes CASSPRTDNTEAFF. The chain links TRBV5-1 to TRBJ1-1; D unresolved. The CDR3 has 14 residues. Germline-derived CDR1 and CDR2 are SGHRS and YFSETQ. With 4 bases removed from V and 2 bases from J, the gap between germline ends came to 12 bases.

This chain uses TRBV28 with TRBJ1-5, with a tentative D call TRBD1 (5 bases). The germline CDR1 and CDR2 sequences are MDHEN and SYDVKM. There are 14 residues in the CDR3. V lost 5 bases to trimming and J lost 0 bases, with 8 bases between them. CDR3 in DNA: TGTGCCAGCAGTAGCGGGGGTAGCAATCAGCCCCAGCATTTT. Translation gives CASSSGGSNQPQHF.

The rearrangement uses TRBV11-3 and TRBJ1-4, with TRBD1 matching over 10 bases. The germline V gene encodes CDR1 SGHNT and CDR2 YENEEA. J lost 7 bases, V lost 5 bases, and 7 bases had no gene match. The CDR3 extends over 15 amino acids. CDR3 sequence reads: CASSASGTGAEKLFF. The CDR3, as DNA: TGTGCCAGCAGCGCCTCCGGGACAGGGGCTGAAAAACTGTTTTTT.

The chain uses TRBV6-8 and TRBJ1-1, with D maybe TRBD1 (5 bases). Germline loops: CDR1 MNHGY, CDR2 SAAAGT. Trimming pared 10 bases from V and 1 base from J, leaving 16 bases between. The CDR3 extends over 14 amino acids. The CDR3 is CATQQGLKNTEAFF. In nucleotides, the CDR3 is TGTGCCACCCAGCAGGGTTTAAAGAACACTGAAGCTTTCTTT.

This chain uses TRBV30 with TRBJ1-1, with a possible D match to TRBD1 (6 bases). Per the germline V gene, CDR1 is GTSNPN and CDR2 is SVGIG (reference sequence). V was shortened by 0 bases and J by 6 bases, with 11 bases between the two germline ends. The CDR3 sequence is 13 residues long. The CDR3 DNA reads TGTGCCTGGAGTGTGGGGGGGCGGTCTGAAGCTTTCTTT. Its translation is CAWSVGGRSEAFF.

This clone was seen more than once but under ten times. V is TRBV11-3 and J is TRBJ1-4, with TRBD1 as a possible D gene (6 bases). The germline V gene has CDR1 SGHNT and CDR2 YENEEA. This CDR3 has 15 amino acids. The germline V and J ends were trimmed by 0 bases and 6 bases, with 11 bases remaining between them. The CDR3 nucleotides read TGTGCCAGCAGCTTAGAGGGGGCAATCGATGAAAAACTGTTTTTT. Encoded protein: CASSLEGAIDEKLFF.

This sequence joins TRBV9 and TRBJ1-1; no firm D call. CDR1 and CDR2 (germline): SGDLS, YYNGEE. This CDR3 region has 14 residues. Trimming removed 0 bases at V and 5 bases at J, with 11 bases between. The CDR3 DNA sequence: TGTGCCAGCAGCGTAGGAGGGTATGGGACTGAAGCTTTCTTT. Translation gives CASSVGGYGTEAFF.